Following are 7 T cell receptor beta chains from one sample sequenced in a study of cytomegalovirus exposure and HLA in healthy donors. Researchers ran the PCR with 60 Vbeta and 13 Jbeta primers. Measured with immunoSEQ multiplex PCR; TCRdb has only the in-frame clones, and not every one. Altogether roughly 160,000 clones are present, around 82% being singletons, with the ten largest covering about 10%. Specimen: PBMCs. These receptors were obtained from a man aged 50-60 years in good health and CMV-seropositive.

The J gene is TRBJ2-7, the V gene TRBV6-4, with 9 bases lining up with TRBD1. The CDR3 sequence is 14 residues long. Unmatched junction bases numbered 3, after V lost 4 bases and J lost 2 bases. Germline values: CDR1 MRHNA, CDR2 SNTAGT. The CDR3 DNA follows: TGTGCCAGCAGTGTTCGGACAGGGGCCTACGAGCAGTACTTC. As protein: CASSVRTGAYEQYF.

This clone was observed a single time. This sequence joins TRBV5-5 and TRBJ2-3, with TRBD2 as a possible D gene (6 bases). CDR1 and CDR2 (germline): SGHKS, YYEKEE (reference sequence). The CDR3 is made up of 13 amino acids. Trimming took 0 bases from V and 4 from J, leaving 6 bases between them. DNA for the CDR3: TGTGCCAGCAGCTTGGGGGGGGCAGATACGCAGTATTTT. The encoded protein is CASSLGGADTQYF.

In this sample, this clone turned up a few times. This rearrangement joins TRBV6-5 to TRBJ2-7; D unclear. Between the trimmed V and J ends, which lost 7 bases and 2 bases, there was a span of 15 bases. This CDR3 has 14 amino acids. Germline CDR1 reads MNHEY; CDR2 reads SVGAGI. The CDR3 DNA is TGTGCCAGCACCTCCCCCGTCGTTGCCTACGAGCAGTACTTC. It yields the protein CASTSPVVAYEQYF.

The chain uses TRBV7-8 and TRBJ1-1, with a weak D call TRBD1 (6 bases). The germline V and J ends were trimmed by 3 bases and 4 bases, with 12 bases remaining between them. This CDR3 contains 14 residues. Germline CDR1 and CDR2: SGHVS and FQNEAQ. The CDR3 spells CASSLSQGSTEAFF. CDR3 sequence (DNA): TGTGCCAGCAGCTTGTCACAGGGATCCACTGAAGCTTTCTTT.

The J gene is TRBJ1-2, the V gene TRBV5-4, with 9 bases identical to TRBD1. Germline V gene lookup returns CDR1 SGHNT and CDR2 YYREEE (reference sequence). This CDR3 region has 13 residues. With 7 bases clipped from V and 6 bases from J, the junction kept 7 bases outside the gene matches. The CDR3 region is CASLRDRAHGYTF. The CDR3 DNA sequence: TGTGCCAGCCTCCGGGACAGGGCACATGGCTACACCTTC.

The DNA of the CDR3 is TGTGCCACCAGCACAGGTAGCTCCTACGAGCAGTACTTC. It codes for CATSTGSSYEQYF. The chain is built from TRBV15 and TRBJ2-7, with D unclear. V lost 4 bases, J lost 0 bases, and 7 bases lay in between. The CDR3 runs to 13 residues. Germline lookup yields CDR1 LNHNV and CDR2 YYDKDF (reference sequence).

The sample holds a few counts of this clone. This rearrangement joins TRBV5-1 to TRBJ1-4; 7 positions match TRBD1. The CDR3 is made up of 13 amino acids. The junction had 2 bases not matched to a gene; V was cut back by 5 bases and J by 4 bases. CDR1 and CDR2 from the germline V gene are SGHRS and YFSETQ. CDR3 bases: TGCGCCAGCAGGCGGGACAGTAATGAAAAACTGTTTTTT. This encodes CASRRDSNEKLFF. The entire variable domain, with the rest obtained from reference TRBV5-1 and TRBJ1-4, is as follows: KAGVTQTPRYLIKTRGQQVTLSCSPISGHRSVSWYQQTPGQGLQFLFEYFSETQRNKGNFPGRFSGRQFSNSRSEMNVSTLELGDSALYLCASRRDSNEKLFFGSGTQLSVL.